A selection of T cell receptor beta chains follows, all from one sample in a study of identifying expanded T cells in peripheral blood. Using immunoSEQ multiplex PCR, the repertoire was profiled, and TCRdb retains in-frame clones only, with some absent. The data contain 70,000 to 95,000 clones, 85% to 90% of them singletons. The source material was blood. The receptors derive from a person aged 18 to 75 in good health. Both conserved end residues are part of each CDR3. The D gene is left open where the match is weak. Rows give clone size only sometimes, using once, few, many, or a class for an expanded clone.

D gene	V gene	J gene	clone size	CDR3 protein	CDR3 DNA
TRBD1	TRBV30	TRBJ1-2	-	CAWSVLTGVGYTF	TGTGCCTGGAGTGTTTTGACAGGGGTGGGCTACACCTTC
-	TRBV29-1	TRBJ1-1	once	CSVALQGNTEAFF	TGCAGCGTTGCCCTACAGGGGAACACTGAAGCTTTCTTT
-	TRBV7-2	TRBJ1-2	-	CASSFLEGGYTF	TGTGCCAGCAGCTTTCTGGAGGGTGGCTACACCTTC
TRBD1	TRBV5-1	TRBJ1-4	-	CASRSGTGGTATNEKLFF	TGCGCCAGCAGGTCCGGGACAGGGGGCACTGCAACTAATGAAAAACTGTTTTTT
-	TRBV7-3	TRBJ1-2	-	CASSPWDTSPDGYTF	TGTGCCAGCAGCCCCTGGGACACGTCTCCCGATGGCTACACCTTC
TRBD1	TRBV5-1	TRBJ2-7	-	CASSLRQGYEQYF	TGCGCCAGCAGCCTCCGACAGGGCTACGAGCAGTACTTC
-	TRBV5-4	TRBJ2-3	-	CASSLTGITDTQYF	TGTGCCAGCAGCTTAACAGGGATCACAGATACGCAGTATTTT
-	TRBV4-1	TRBJ1-5	-	CASSQVAPSRNQPQHF	TGCGCCAGCAGCCAGGTGGCACCGTCCCGGAATCAGCCCCAGCATTTT
TRBD2	TRBV18	TRBJ2-3	-	CASSSFSGGTTDTQYF	TGTGCCAGCTCAAGCTTTAGCGGGGGGACGACAGATACGCAGTATTTT
-	TRBV5-5	TRBJ2-7	-	CASSLMVATGEQYF	TGTGCCAGCAGCTTGATGGTTGCGACGGGCGAGCAGTACTTC
-	TRBV6-5	TRBJ2-1	-	CASSYSSGPSYNEQFF	TGTGCCAGCAGTTACTCGAGCGGACCCTCCTACAATGAGCAGTTCTTC
-	TRBV29-1	TRBJ2-3	-	CSVEELTNTQYF	TGCAGCGTTGAAGAGCTGACGAATACGCAGTATTTT
TRBD1	TRBV5-4	TRBJ1-2	-	CASSPGQENYGYTF	TGTGCCAGCAGCCCGGGACAGGAGAACTATGGCTACACCTTC